The source of this TCR beta chain is a study of blood T cell repertoires in COVID-19 (dated by TCRdb to 2020 to 2022). The study in broad terms: Samples covering the acute and convalescent phases of COVID-19 were provided by collaborators in the United States, Italy and Spain. The material from the prospective study consisted of cDNA or gDNA derived from T cells, B-cell-depleted T cells, or PBMCs. The dataset comprised deeply sampled blood TCRbeta repertoires from subjects exposed to, actively infected with, or recovered from COVID-19. A freely available public database, intended as a resource for researchers studying the immune response to SARS-CoV-2, is where the repertoires were released. The samples were drawn from two sources: the first 160 participants of the ongoing ImmuneRACE study, and some 1,300 subjects contributed by 6 global collaborators. Nearly every sample came with metadata listing a de-identified subject ID, COVID-19 status, age in years and sex. Where available, HLA class I and class II types were obtained from metadata supplied by the sample provider rather than from assay-based typing. What the study reported, not specific to this receptor: How much clinical and demographic metadata was included differed by source and by participant, and the metadata was provided uncurated.

This clone showed up just once. Its antigen is not yet known. Base qualities are not provided; no much larger clone lies one nucleotide away. CDR1 MDHEN and CDR2 SYDVKM were looked up in the germline V gene. The V end loses 2 bases and the J end loses 0 bases, and a stretch of 6 bases separates them. The cysteine opens and the phenylalanine closes a CDR3 of 14 amino acids. Only the CDR3 region is kept as DNA, spanning 42 bases read in frame from base 1. TCRbeta CDR3 regions were amplified from genomic DNA by means of the immunoSEQ Assay, a bias-controlled multiplex PCR. From the authors' description of their analysis: The number of nucleated cells in each sample was estimated from the amplification of reference gene primers within the assay. To quantify the absolute abundance of each unique TCRbeta CDR3 rearrangement, sequence reads were collapsed and filtered. For each sample, productive Simpson clonality was calculated as the square root of Simpson's diversity index over productive rearrangements. The table was pulled from immuneACCESS by TCRdb, which kept in-frame rearrangements only. Such tables lose some clones; where checked, under half of the loss comes from unresolved V genes, and the rest has no known cause. D and trimming come from the DNA, and the V and J calls and clone size come from that table. Counted in this sample were about 83,000 clones; roughly 86% of them appeared once. Jointly, the top ten make up approximately 8% of the sample.

Each collaborating institution followed its own protocols to collect whole blood in K2EDTA tubes. For TCRbeta analysis, collaborator samples were shipped as frozen whole blood, as isolated PBMCs, or as DNA extracted from either sample type. This sequence uses TRBV28 and TRBJ2-3; D gene: possibly TRBD2, on 5 matching bases. Specimen: peripheral blood. This TCR derives from a man aged 45-60 years with active COVID-19. The CDR3 loop reads CASSLGESTDTQYF. At the DNA level, the sequence is TGTGCCAGCAGTTTAGGGGAGAGCACAGATACGCAGTATTTT.